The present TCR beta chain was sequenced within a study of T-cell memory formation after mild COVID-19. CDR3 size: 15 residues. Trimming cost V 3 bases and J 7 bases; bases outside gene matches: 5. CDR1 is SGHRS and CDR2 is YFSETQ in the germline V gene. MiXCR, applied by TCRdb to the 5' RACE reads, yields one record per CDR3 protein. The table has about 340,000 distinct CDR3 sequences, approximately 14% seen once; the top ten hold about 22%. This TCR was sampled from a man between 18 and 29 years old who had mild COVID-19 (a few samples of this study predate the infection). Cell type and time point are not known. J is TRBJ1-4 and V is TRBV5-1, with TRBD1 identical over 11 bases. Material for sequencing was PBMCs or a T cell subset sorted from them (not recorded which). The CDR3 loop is CASSSGQGAIEKLFF. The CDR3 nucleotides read TGCGCCAGCAGCTCAGGACAGGGGGCGATTGAAAAACTGTTTTTT.